This T cell receptor beta chain was sequenced for a study of monozygotic twins with inflammatory bowel disease. Overall study findings and caveats: No repertoire similarity difference was seen between concordant and discordant twins; power was possibly limited. The existence of one strong signal or clonotype linked to IBD lacked support.

The CDR3 covers 13 residues. Germline loops: CDR1 SEHNR, CDR2 FQNEAQ (reference sequence). Notes on this clonotype: Its antigen is still unknown.

The UMIs carried a 6-nucleotide sample barcode, and they were added by template switching. TCRdb reprocessed the 5' RACE reads, with one entry per CDR3 protein and no DNA. The sample is made up of over 350,000 distinct CDR3 sequences, and the top ten hold about 2.5% of it. The receptor comes from a human donor with ulcerative colitis or Crohn's disease, or a healthy co-twin of an affected twin (not recorded which). J is TRBJ1-2 and V is TRBV7-9; TCRdb gives TRBD1 as the D gene, but with no DNA this cannot be confirmed. The sample comprised blood. The CDR3: CASRQGIFYGYTF.